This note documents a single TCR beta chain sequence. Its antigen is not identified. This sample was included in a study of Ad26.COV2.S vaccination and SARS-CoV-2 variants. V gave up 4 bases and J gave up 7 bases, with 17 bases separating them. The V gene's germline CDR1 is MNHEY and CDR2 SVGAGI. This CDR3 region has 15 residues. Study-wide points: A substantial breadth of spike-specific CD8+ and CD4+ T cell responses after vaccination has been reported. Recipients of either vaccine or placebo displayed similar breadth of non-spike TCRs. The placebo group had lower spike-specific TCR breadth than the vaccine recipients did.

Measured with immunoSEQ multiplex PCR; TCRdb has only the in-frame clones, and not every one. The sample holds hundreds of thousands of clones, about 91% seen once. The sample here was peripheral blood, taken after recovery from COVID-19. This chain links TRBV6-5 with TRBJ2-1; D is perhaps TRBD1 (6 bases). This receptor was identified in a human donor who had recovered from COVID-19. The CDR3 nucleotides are TGTGCCAGCAGTTCCTACAGGGATTTGAATAATGAGCAGTTCTTC. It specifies CASSSYRDLNNEQFF.